This T cell receptor beta chain stems from a study of blood T cell repertoires in COVID-19 (dated by TCRdb to 2020 to 2022). Regarding the study in general: Samples from collaborators originated in the United States, Italy and Spain and spanned both the acute and convalescent phases of COVID-19. The dataset comprised deeply sampled blood TCRbeta repertoires from subjects exposed to, actively infected with, or recovered from COVID-19. The samples were drawn from the first 160 participants of the ongoing ImmuneRACE study and from 950 to 1,500 subjects provided by 6 global collaborators. HLA class I and class II types, where available, came from metadata supplied by the sample provider rather than from assay-based typing. The prospective study material was composed of cDNA or gDNA derived from T cells, B-cell-depleted T cells, or PBMCs. A de-identified subject ID, COVID-19 status, age in years and sex were almost always included in the sample metadata. The repertoires were released in a freely available public database meant as a resource for research on the immune response to SARS-CoV-2.

This clone has more than one count but fewer than ten. Its binding antigen is unknown. Base qualities are not provided; no much larger clone lies one nucleotide away. The CDR3 covers 16 residues, taking in both the cysteine and the phenylalanine. This entry keeps only the CDR3 DNA: 48 bases, framed from base 1. Between the V and J ends, shortened by 0 bases and 0 bases respectively, the junction contains 10 bases. From the germline V gene, CDR1 is SGHRS and CDR2 is YFSETQ. One collaborating source in Seattle enrolled patients while the patients were actively infected and followed the patients over time throughout the course of disease. Whole blood was collected in K2EDTA tubes by collaborating institutions according to the institutions' own protocols. For TCRbeta analysis, collaborator samples were shipped as frozen whole blood, as isolated PBMCs, or as DNA extracted from either sample type. TCRbeta CDR3 regions were amplified from genomic DNA using the immunoSEQ Assay, a bias-controlled multiplex PCR. In the paper's pipeline: The number of nucleated cells in each sample was estimated from the amplification of reference gene primers within the assay. To quantify the absolute abundance of each unique TCRbeta CDR3 rearrangement, sequence reads were collapsed and filtered. For each sample, productive Simpson clonality was calculated by taking the square root of Simpson's diversity index across productive rearrangements. TCRdb obtained this table from immuneACCESS and retained in-frame rearrangements with V and J assigned. These tables miss some clones; where compared with another copy, unresolved V genes account for less than half of the shortfall, and the remainder is unexplained. The DNA gave D and trimming, while V, J and clone size come from that table. The sample includes roughly 220,000 clones, with 80% to 90% observed a single time. Roughly 8% of the sample rests with the top ten.

Overall results and qualifications from the work: Clinical and demographic metadata were provided uncurated, with the amount varying by source and participant.

The TCR comes from a woman of 80 years or more with COVID-19, enrolled during active disease. Sequenced sample: peripheral blood. The V and J genes are TRBV5-1 and TRBJ1-3; the D gene cannot be resolved reliably. The DNA sequence is given as TGCGCCAGCAGCTTGGGCCAGGCCACCTCTGGAAACACCATATATTTT. Its translation reads: CASSLGQATSGNTIYF.